Listed here are 11 T cell receptor beta chains from one sample, sequenced in a study of chemoradiotherapy in HPV16-positive cancers (dated by TCRdb to between 2021 and 2023). Preparation of the library involved the immunoSEQ multiplex PCR assay. Imported from immuneACCESS, the table was reduced by TCRdb to in-frame sequences with V and J called. These copies leave out some clones; in studies compared against another copy, an unresolved V gene accounts for under half, and the cause of the remainder is not known. The sample table lists around 30,000 clones, about nine tenths of them with a count of one. About 3.4% of the sample is taken by the ten largest. The sequenced sample was blood, obtained from a patient who underwent chemoradiotherapy. The receptors shown here come from a human donor with HPV-associated anogenital cancer.

V is TRBV15 and J is TRBJ2-5, with 11 nucleotides matching TRBD1. V lost 2 bases and J lost 3; bases outside the gene matches: 5. This CDR3 spans 16 amino acids. Germline CDR1 is LNHNV and CDR2 is YYDKDF (reference sequence). CDR3 in amino acids: CATSRRLGQGEETQYF. The CDR3 coding sequence is TGTGCCACCAGCAGACGCCTGGGACAGGGGGAAGAGACCCAGTACTTC.

A few counts support this clone. J is TRBJ1-4 and V is TRBV7-9; 9 bases are a match to TRBD1. V lost 4 bases to trimming and J lost 5 bases; unmatched junction nucleotides: 11. The CDR3 runs 17 residues. CDR1 and CDR2 from the germline V gene are SEHNR and FQNEAQ (reference sequence). CDR3 sequence (DNA): TGTGCCAGCAGCTCCGCCCTAGCCGGGACAGGGAATGAAAAACTGTTTTTT. Protein product: CASSSALAGTGNEKLFF. Together with reference TRBV7-9 and TRBJ1-4, the CDR3 gives the full variable domain: DTGVSQNPRHKITKRGQNVTFRCDPISEHNRLYWYRQTLGQGPEFLTYFQNEAQLEKSRLLSDRFSAERPKGSFSTLEIQRTEQGDSAMYLCASSSALAGTGNEKLFFGSGTQLSVL.

The chain joins TRBV7-6 to TRBJ2-2, with 9 bases matching TRBD1. From germline, CDR1 is SGHVS and CDR2 FNYEAQ. The CDR3 length is 17 residues. V gave up 5 bases and J gave up 3 bases; unmatched junction bases: 10. CDR3 nucleotides: TGTGCCAGCAGCGAGTCTTCCGGGACAGGGTACACCGGGGAGCTGTTTTTT. Translated: CASSESSGTGYTGELFF.

The genes are TRBV10-3 and TRBJ1-5, with unresolved D. V lost 0 bases, J lost 6 bases, and 9 bases lay in between. Germline assignment: CDR1 ENHRY and CDR2 SYGVKD. The length of the CDR3 is 14 residues. The CDR3 DNA follows: TGTGCCATCAGTGAGTCGACGGGCGTTCAGCCCCAGCATTTT. Translating gives CAISESTGVQPQHF.

The chain joins TRBV7-2 to TRBJ1-3, with TRBD1 as a possible D gene (6 bases). Trimming left V 5 bases short and J 2 bases short, with 16 bases between. Per the germline V gene, CDR1 is SGHTA and CDR2 is FQGNSA. This CDR3 is 16 amino acids long. This chain's CDR3 is CASSLLGQGPGNTIYF. Here the CDR3 DNA reads TGTGCCAGCAGCCTCCTGGGACAAGGACCTGGAAACACCATATATTTT.

The gene calls are TRBV9 and TRBJ1-1; no reliable D call. Germline V CDR1 and CDR2: SGDLS, YYNGEE. The CDR3 contains 13 residues. The V end lost 0 bases, the J end lost 8 bases, and 11 bases lay between the germline ends. The CDR3 DNA is TGTGCCAGCAGCGTAGTTTGGGATAACGAAGCTTTCTTT. Translating it yields CASSVVWDNEAFF.

The gene calls are TRBV30 and TRBJ1-6; 9 bases are a match to TRBD1. This CDR3 region has 17 residues. In germline, CDR1 is GTSNPN, CDR2 SVGIG (reference sequence). V gave up 5 bases and J gave up 5 bases; unmatched junction bases: 13. This chain's CDR3 is CAWWPLPDRGDNSPLHF. The CDR3 DNA reads as TGTGCCTGGTGGCCCCTCCCCGACAGGGGGGATAATTCACCCCTCCACTTT.

This chain uses TRBV5-6 with TRBJ2-5; the D gene is possibly TRBD2 (5 bases). V lost 5 bases and J 0 bases, leaving 11 bases between the germline ends. The CDR3 sequence is 14 residues long. The germline V gene encodes CDR1 SGHDT and CDR2 YYEEEE. The CDR3 protein is CASSPGVDQETQYF. In nucleotides, the CDR3 is TGTGCCAGCAGTCCCGGGGTAGACCAAGAGACCCAGTACTTC.

The V call is TRBV7-2, the J call TRBJ1-1; perhaps TRBD1 as D (6 bases). CDR1 and CDR2 (germline): SGHTA, FQGNSA. V was pared by 1 base and J by 3 bases, with 12 bases between. CDR3 length: 15 amino acids. Here the CDR3 reads CASSLGAGVDTEAFF. In nucleotides, the CDR3 is TGTGCCAGCAGCTTAGGCGCAGGGGTCGACACTGAAGCTTTCTTT.

This rearrangement joins TRBV7-7 to TRBJ2-1, with TRBD2 matching over 10 bases. The CDR3 covers 16 residues. Germline CDR1 SSHAT, CDR2 FNYEAQ (reference sequence). Trimming cost V 5 bases and J 9 bases; bases outside gene matches: 13. In DNA form, the CDR3 reads TGTGCCAGCAGCGGCCACGGGAGCGGGGGGGCCTCTGAGCAGTTCTTC. Its translation is CASSGHGSGGASEQFF.

This rearrangement joins TRBV30 to TRBJ1-2, with 8 bases matching TRBD1. V gave up 2 bases and J gave up 8 bases; unmatched junction bases: 16. This CDR3 spans 16 amino acids. From germline, CDR1 is GTSNPN and CDR2 SVGIG (reference sequence). CDR3 region: CAWSQFLTGASMGYTF. CDR3 coding DNA: TGTGCCTGGAGTCAGTTTTTGACAGGGGCCTCAATGGGCTACACCTTC.